The 18 T cell receptor beta chains below all came from one sample that was sequenced in a study of shared clonotypes between healthy human individuals. TCRdb's copy holds only in-frame clones and misses some; the assay was immunoSEQ multiplex PCR. The repertoire holds 2 million to 3 million clones, approximately 93% seen once, with 0.36% in the top ten. Sequences were obtained from naive CD4+ T cells from PBMCs. As to subset: CD45RA+ positively selected. These receptors were obtained from a man younger than 30 in good health. Some clones in this sample may be carry-over from other donors' samples.

The chain has TRBV2 and TRBJ2-1; the D is unclear. The germline V gene has CDR1 SNHLY and CDR2 FYNNEI. V lost 1 base and J lost 0, with 7 bases in between. The CDR3 sequence is 15 residues long. CDR3 nucleotides: TGTGCCAGCAGTGAAGACCGGAGCTCCTACAATGAGCAGTTCTTC. Translation: CASSEDRSSYNEQFF.

The rearrangement links TRBV30 to TRBJ1-6, with D uncertain. This CDR3 spans 14 amino acids. Trimming removed 0 bases at V and 7 bases at J, with 10 bases between. CDR1 is GTSNPN and CDR2 is SVGIG in the germline V gene (reference sequence). CDR3 sequence reads: CAWSVRGGNSPLHF. As DNA, the CDR3 is TGTGCCTGGAGTGTACGAGGAGGAAATTCACCCCTCCACTTT.

Worth noting for this clone: In the same sample, other DNA sequences code for this CDR3. CDR3 amino acids: CASSRQFTDTQYF. CDR3 DNA: TGTGCCAGCAGCCGACAGTTCACAGATACGCAGTATTTT. The genes are TRBV28 and TRBJ2-3; TRBD1 is a possible D gene (5 bases). Germline V CDR1 and CDR2: MDHEN, SYDVKM. This CDR3 is built from 13 residues. The V end lost 6 bases, the J end lost 2 bases, and 9 bases lay between the germline ends.

The DNA for the CDR3 is TGTGCCAGCAGGCCCGCCCCGGCGGTCGGAGGGGAGACCCAGTACTTC. Translated, it gives CASRPAPAVGGETQYF. The genes are TRBV28 and TRBJ2-5, with a weak D call TRBD2 (6 bases). V was cut by 6 bases and J by 5 bases, with 22 bases left in between. There are 16 residues in the CDR3. CDR1 MDHEN and CDR2 SYDVKM come from the germline V gene.

V gene TRBV19 combines with J gene TRBJ1-5; D remains ambiguous. CDR1 LNHDA and CDR2 SQIVND come from the germline V gene (reference sequence). This CDR3 comprises 14 residues. V lost 6 bases and J lost 1, with 10 bases in between. The CDR3 loop is CASRRRESNQPQHF. CDR3 nucleotides: TGTGCCAGTAGAAGGAGAGAGAGCAATCAGCCCCAGCATTTT.

The count of this clone is one. This chain uses TRBV10-3 with TRBJ2-5; unclear D gene. The V end lost 6 bases, the J end lost 5 bases, and 13 bases lay between the germline ends. The CDR3 is 13 amino acids. From germline, CDR1 is ENHRY and CDR2 SYGVKD. The CDR3 region is CAISERQVETQYF. CDR3 nucleotides: TGTGCCATCAGCGAAAGGCAAGTGGAGACCCAGTACTTC.

The chain has TRBV7-9 and TRBJ2-1, with TRBD2 matching over 7 bases. This CDR3 is 16 amino acids long. Germline CDR1 and CDR2: SEHNR and FQNEAQ (reference sequence). V was clipped by 2 bases and J by 3 bases; unmatched bases: 7. Here the CDR3 DNA reads TGTGCCAGCAGCTTATCAGGCGGGGGATACTACAATGAGCAGTTCTTC. It specifies CASSLSGGGYYNEQFF.

The table lists this clone with a few counts. The J gene is TRBJ1-5, the V gene TRBV7-2; D remains ambiguous. V lost 4 bases to trimming and J lost 4 bases, with 8 bases between them. This CDR3 has 13 residues. Germline values: CDR1 SGHTA, CDR2 FQGNSA. The CDR3 DNA reads as TGTGCCAGCAGCTCCAGGTTTAATCAGCCCCAGCATTTT. It specifies CASSSRFNQPQHF.

The J gene is TRBJ2-7, the V gene TRBV7-2; D is undetermined. This CDR3 contains 13 residues. Trimming shortened V by 4 bases and J by 2 bases, and 9 bases separated the two germline ends. The germline V gene encodes CDR1 SGHTA and CDR2 FQGNSA. The CDR3 is CASSSTAAYEQYF. The DNA of the CDR3 is TGTGCCAGCAGCTCGACGGCGGCCTACGAGCAGTACTTC.

V usage is TRBV19 and J usage is TRBJ2-2; possibly TRBD1 for D (5 bases). V was trimmed by 2 bases and J by 1 base, leaving 8 bases between them. The germline V gene encodes CDR1 LNHDA and CDR2 SQIVND (reference sequence). The CDR3 is made up of 15 amino acids. CDR3 loop: CASSIQGWNTGELFF. The CDR3 nucleotides are TGTGCCAGTAGTATACAGGGTTGGAACACCGGGGAGCTGTTTTTT.

This clone was counted between two and nine times. The same CDR3 arises from other DNA sequences in this sample as well. The chain joins TRBV20-1 to TRBJ1-1, with unresolved D. V was shortened by 5 bases and J by 5 bases, with 6 bases between the two germline ends. Germline-derived CDR1 and CDR2 are DFQATT and SNEGSKA (reference sequence). The CDR3 has 10 amino acids. CDR3 nucleotide sequence: TGCAGTGCTTATGGGACTGAAGCTTTCTTT. It encodes CSAYGTEAFF.

The rearrangement links TRBV27 to TRBJ2-5; D may be TRBD1 (6 bases). CDR3 size: 14 residues. With 2 bases removed from V and 4 bases from J, the gap between germline ends came to 11 bases. Per germline, CDR1 MNHEY and CDR2 SMNVEV (reference sequence). The DNA for the CDR3 is TGTGCCAGCAGTTTAAACAGGGTCTTAGAGACCCAGTACTTC. It translates to CASSLNRVLETQYF.

The rearrangement joins TRBV30 to TRBJ2-7; D might be TRBD2 (5 bases). The V gene lost 3 bases and the J gene lost 5 bases, with 29 bases spanning the gap. CDR3 length: 18 amino acids. CDR1 and CDR2 (germline): GTSNPN, SVGIG (reference sequence). DNA for the CDR3: TGTGCCTGGAGACCGAGGACCGGACTCACAATGGGGTCGCACGAGCAGTACTTC. Residues: CAWRPRTGLTMGSHEQYF.

The J gene is TRBJ1-6, the V gene TRBV7-9, with D possibly matching TRBD1 (5 bases). The ends were cut back, 5 bases at V and 2 bases at J, with 10 bases in the middle. Germline V gene lookup returns CDR1 SEHNR and CDR2 FQNEAQ (reference sequence). The length of the CDR3 is 15 residues. DNA for the CDR3: TGTGCCAGCAGCCCGAAGGGGACCTATAATTCACCCCTCCACTTT. This codes for CASSPKGTYNSPLHF.

A note on this clone: This sample also contains other DNA sequences that code for the same CDR3. This chain uses TRBV4-2 with TRBJ2-2; D remains ambiguous. Germline-derived CDR1 and CDR2 are LGHNA and YNFKEQ. V lost 0 bases and J lost 4, with 6 bases in between. The CDR3 extends over 14 amino acids. CDR3 amino acids: CASSQDGGTGELFF. The CDR3 nucleotides read TGTGCCAGCAGCCAAGATGGCGGCACCGGGGAGCTGTTTTTT.

This clone was seen a single time. The chain joins TRBV6-6 to TRBJ2-3, with 12 bases fitting TRBD2. Germline V gene data show CDR1 as MNHNY and CDR2 as SVGAGI (reference sequence). J was trimmed by 4 bases and V by 5 bases; bases with no gene match: 4. This CDR3 has 15 amino acids. The CDR3 nucleotides are TGTGCCAGCAGTCGACTAGCGGGAGAGTCAGATACGCAGTATTTT. Its protein is CASSRLAGESDTQYF.

J is TRBJ2-2 and V is TRBV7-2; D possibly uses TRBD1 or TRBD2 (5 bases each). Germline CDR1 reads SGHTA; CDR2 reads FQGNSA. V shed 1 base and J shed 0 bases, with 9 bases lying between them. The CDR3 runs to 16 residues. The CDR3 DNA reads as TGTGCCAGCAGCTTAGTCGGGGCCGCGAACACCGGGGAGCTGTTTTTT. The encoded protein is CASSLVGAANTGELFF.

The chain uses TRBV13 and TRBJ2-2, with a possible D match to TRBD2 (5 bases). This CDR3 spans 13 amino acids. The V end lost 5 bases, the J end lost 5 bases, and 9 bases lay between the germline ends. Germline V gene sequence: CDR1 PRHDT, CDR2 FYEKMQ (reference sequence). In DNA, the CDR3 is TGTGCCAGCAGCCCCCGAGGGACCGGGGAGCTGTTTTTT. As protein: CASSPRGTGELFF.